Shown below are 7 T cell receptor beta chains from a single sample sequenced in a study of blood T cell repertoires in COVID-19. Only in-frame clones appear in the TCRdb table, and some are missing; sequencing was by immunoSEQ multiplex PCR. This table has 300,000 to 400,000 clones, 80% to 90% appearing once. Sequencing was carried out using PBMCs or T cells enriched from blood (not recorded which). These receptors came from a man aged 18 to 35 who had recovered from COVID-19.

The CDR3 nucleotides are TGCGCCAGCAGCCAAGAATCTCCGGGACAGGGGTTCACCGGGGAGCTGTTTTTT. Encoded protein: CASSQESPGQGFTGELFF. The chain carries TRBV4-3 and TRBJ2-2; 10 bases fit TRBD1. This CDR3 comprises 18 residues. Germline-derived CDR1 and CDR2 are LGHNA and YSLEER. The trim removed 0 bases at V and 4 bases at J, leaving 8 bases unmatched.

This chain links TRBV28 with TRBJ2-6; a weak D match, TRBD1 (6 bases). Looked up from germline, CDR1 is MDHEN and CDR2 is SYDVKM. Between the trimmed V and J ends, which lost 5 bases and 3 bases, there was a span of 14 bases. The CDR3 contains 16 residues. CDR3 in amino acids: CASSASWGRGANVLTF. The DNA for the CDR3 is TGTGCCAGCAGTGCCTCTTGGGGGCGTGGGGCCAACGTCCTGACTTTC. Full variable domain (remainder filled in from reference TRBV28 and TRBJ2-6): DVKVTQSSRYLVKRTGEKVFLECVQDMDHENMFWYRQDPGLGLRLIYFSYDVKMKEKGDIPEGYSVSREKKERFSLILESASTNQTSMYLCASSASWGRGANVLTFGAGSRLTVL.

This clone was seen a single time. The chain recombines TRBV27 with TRBJ2-7; no definite D call. CDR3 length: 13 amino acids. V lost 5 bases and J lost 3, with 11 bases in between. Germline-derived CDR1 and CDR2 are MNHEY and SMNVEV (reference sequence). CDR3 DNA sequence: TGTGCCAGCAGTAGAGTTACGGGCTACGAGCAGTACTTC. Protein product: CASSRVTGYEQYF.

The CDR3 region has the DNA TGTGCCAGCAGCTCGGGACTAGCGGGCGTAGAGACCCAGTACTTC. Amino acids: CASSSGLAGVETQYF. This chain uses TRBV7-7 with TRBJ2-5, with 12 bases matching TRBD2. This CDR3 is built from 15 residues. J lost 4 bases, V lost 4 bases, and 4 bases had no gene match. Germline V CDR1 and CDR2: SSHAT, FNYEAQ (reference sequence). Complete variable domain (other parts from reference TRBV7-7 and TRBJ2-5): GAGVSQSPRYKVTKRGQDVTLRCDPISSHATLYWYQQALGQGPEFLTYFNYEAQPDKSGLPSDRFSAERPEGSISTLTIQRTEQRDSAMYRCASSSGLAGVETQYFGPGTRLLVL.

The sample holds one count of this clone. The chain has TRBV21-1 and TRBJ1-5. TRBV21-1 is designated a pseudogene. The CDR3 totals 15 residues. CDR3 sequence (DNA): TGTGCCAGCAGCAAACCCTGGAGAGCAAATCAGCCCCAGCATTTT. It codes for CASSKPWRANQPQHF.

This chain links TRBV29-1 with TRBJ2-7; possible D gene TRBD2, 5 bases. The CDR3 spans 13 residues. Trimming took 4 bases from V and 4 from J, leaving 14 bases between them. CDR1 and CDR2 from the germline V gene are SQVTM and ANQGSEA. The CDR3 loop is CSVGLGRGYEQYF. The CDR3 DNA reads TGCAGCGTTGGTTTAGGGAGAGGGTACGAGCAGTACTTC.

The rearrangement joins TRBV28 to TRBJ1-1, with a possible D match to TRBD1 (5 bases). This CDR3 region has 13 residues. V lost 3 bases and J lost 5, with 10 bases in between. The germline gives CDR1 MDHEN, CDR2 SYDVKM. The DNA of the CDR3 is TGTGCCAGCAGTTTCAGGGTAACGACTGAAGCTTTCTTT. Protein: CASSFRVTTEAFF.